A single sample is the source of the 28 T cell receptor beta chains below, sequenced in a study of cytotoxic CD8 clonotypes in ibrutinib-treated CLL. The table came from immunoSEQ multiplex PCR; TCRdb's copy has only in-frame clones and leaves some out. The sample holds around 24,000 clones, 78% seen once. The specimen was PBMCs, collected before ibrutinib treatment. These TCRs come from a human donor with chronic lymphocytic leukemia.

The chain has TRBV19 and TRBJ2-7; a weak D match, TRBD2 (5 bases). The CDR3 loop spans 13 amino acids. CDR1 is LNHDA and CDR2 is SQIVND in the germline V gene (reference sequence). The V and J ends lost 1 base and 10 bases respectively, with 14 bases between them. CDR3 nucleotides: TGTGCCAGTAGTATAGCTAAAGGGAGTTCCCAGTACTTC. It is translated as CASSIAKGSSQYF.

This clone was seen more than once but under ten times. The rearrangement links TRBV11-3 to TRBJ2-1; D is ambiguous. The CDR3 sequence is 12 residues long. V gave up 5 bases and J gave up 7 bases, with 9 bases separating them. Per germline, CDR1 SGHNT and CDR2 YENEEA. The CDR3 spells CASSANSNEQFF. The CDR3 nucleotides read TGTGCCAGCAGCGCCAACTCGAATGAGCAGTTCTTC.

This rearrangement joins TRBV30 to TRBJ2-7, with 7 bases fitting TRBD1. Germline V gene lookup returns CDR1 GTSNPN and CDR2 SVGIG (reference sequence). The CDR3 runs to 13 residues. The V gene end was trimmed by 4 bases and the J gene end by 2 bases; junction bases not matched to a gene: 5. The CDR3 loop is CAWKRDSPYEQYF. CDR3 DNA sequence: TGTGCCTGGAAAAGGGACAGTCCCTACGAGCAGTACTTC.

This clone has only one observation. In nucleotides, the CDR3 is TGTGCCAGCTCACCACCGGTTGGGAACACTGAAGCTTTCTTT. As protein: CASSPPVGNTEAFF. This chain connects TRBV18 to TRBJ1-1; D not certain. Germline V gene data show CDR1 as KGHSH and CDR2 as LQKENI. Deletions cut 0 bases from V and 1 base from J, with 6 bases between. The CDR3 runs 14 residues.

The chain recombines TRBV4-1 with TRBJ2-1; the D gene is possibly TRBD2 (5 bases). The V and J ends lost 3 bases and 6 bases respectively, with 15 bases between them. CDR1 and CDR2 from the germline V gene are MGHRA and YSYEKL. There are 15 residues in the CDR3. DNA of the CDR3: TGCGCCAGCAGCCAGGACGGACTGAGTTCCAATGAGCAGTTCTTC. It translates to CASSQDGLSSNEQFF.

The V gene is TRBV2, the J gene TRBJ2-4, with TRBD2 matching 8 bases. The CDR3 is made up of 14 amino acids. Germline CDR1 SNHLY, CDR2 FYNNEI. After removal of 5 bases from V and 7 bases from J, the junction contained 7 bases not matched to a gene. In DNA, the CDR3 is TGTGCCAGCAGTATCGGGAGGGCCGAGAACATTCAGTACTTC. Translation gives CASSIGRAENIQYF.

The CDR3 DNA is TGTGCCAGCAGCCGGGGACAGGGGTCATACGAGCAGTACTTC. Its translation: CASSRGQGSYEQYF. The chain is built from TRBV27 and TRBJ2-7, with 10 nucleotides matching TRBD1. CDR3 size: 14 residues. Germline CDR1 MNHEY, CDR2 SMNVEV (reference sequence). Losses at the gene ends were 6 bases for V and 4 bases for J; bases not matched to a gene: 6.

The chain links TRBV5-1 to TRBJ2-3; the match to TRBD2 covers 15 bases. The V and J ends lost 1 base and 0 bases, in that order; junction bases with no gene match: 6. Germline V CDR1 and CDR2: SGHRS, YFSETQ. The CDR3 spans 19 residues. The DNA of the CDR3 is TGCGCCAGCAGCTTGCAAGGACTAGCGGGAGGGATGAGCACAGATACGCAGTATTTT. Its translation is CASSLQGLAGGMSTDTQYF.

About this clone: Other DNA sequences in the sample encode the same CDR3. The J gene is TRBJ1-2, the V gene TRBV10-3; 7 bases align to TRBD1. Unmatched junction bases numbered 24, after V lost 10 bases and J lost 7 bases. The CDR3 has 17 amino acids. Germline lookup yields CDR1 ENHRY and CDR2 SYGVKD. The CDR3 sequence is CATADLLPGGRNLGYTF. In DNA form, the CDR3 reads TGTGCCACCGCCGACCTCCTACCAGGGGGAAGGAATCTTGGCTACACCTTC.

In its sample, this clone was seen a few times. The chain couples TRBV5-1 to TRBJ2-2; D is possibly TRBD1 (6 bases). The CDR3 consists of 13 residues. Germline V gene lookup returns CDR1 SGHRS and CDR2 YFSETQ. Between the trimmed V and J ends, which lost 2 bases and 5 bases, there was a span of 7 bases. CDR3 sequence: CASSLQGTGELFF. CDR3 in DNA: TGCGCCAGCAGCTTACAGGGTACCGGGGAGCTGTTTTTT.

The chain has TRBV9 and TRBJ2-1; D is perhaps TRBD2 (5 bases). V lost 2 bases to trimming and J lost 7 bases, with 10 bases between them. This CDR3 comprises 13 residues. Germline V gene sequence: CDR1 SGDLS, CDR2 YYNGEE. The chain's CDR3 is CASSVSSWNEQFF. The CDR3 DNA is TGTGCCAGCAGCGTGTCTAGCTGGAATGAGCAGTTCTTC. Combining the CDR3 with reference TRBV9 and TRBJ2-1 gives the whole variable domain DSGVTQTPKHLITATGQRVTLRCSPRSGDLSVYWYQQSLDQGLQFLIQYYNGEERAKGNILERFSAQQFPDLHSELNLSSLELGDSALYFCASSVSSWNEQFFGPGTRLTVL.

V is TRBV6-5 and J is TRBJ1-4, with a possible D match to TRBD1 (5 bases). The germline V gene encodes CDR1 MNHEY and CDR2 SVGAGI. V lost 2 bases and J lost 6, with 10 bases in between. The CDR3 is 14 amino acids. The CDR3 is CASSYAGPHEKLFF. CDR3 nucleotides: TGTGCCAGCAGTTACGCGGGACCCCATGAAAAACTGTTTTTT.

In this sample, this clone turned up once. V is TRBV5-4 and J is TRBJ2-7; 10 bases are shared with TRBD1. Germline V gives CDR1 SGHNT, CDR2 YYREEE (reference sequence). This CDR3 is built from 14 residues. J was trimmed by 2 bases and V by 4 bases; bases with no gene match: 3. CDR3 residues: CASSTGTGAYEQYF. The DNA of the CDR3 is TGTGCCAGCAGCACTGGGACAGGGGCCTACGAGCAGTACTTC.

V and J are TRBV5-4 and TRBJ2-1; 12 bases agree with TRBD2. The germline V gene encodes CDR1 SGHNT and CDR2 YYREEE (reference sequence). Losses at the gene ends were 1 base for V and 9 bases for J; bases not matched to a gene: 2. The CDR3 sequence is 14 residues long. This chain's CDR3 is CASSLTSGGSEQFF. The CDR3, as DNA: TGTGCCAGCAGCTTGACTAGCGGGGGGAGTGAGCAGTTCTTC.

Sample share makes this clone medium-sized. Other DNA sequences from this sample encode an identical CDR3 as well. The V gene is TRBV7-2, the J gene TRBJ2-2; TRBD1 agrees at 8 bases. V shed 3 bases, J shed 0 bases, and the junction held 3 bases outside the gene matches. This CDR3 has 16 amino acids. CDR1 and CDR2 from the germline V gene are SGHTA and FQGNSA. As DNA, the CDR3 is TGTGCCAGCAGCTTCGGACAGGGAGCGAACACCGGGGAGCTGTTTTTT. Protein sequence: CASSFGQGANTGELFF.

V usage is TRBV5-1 and J usage is TRBJ2-1, with D possibly being TRBD1 (6 bases). The ends were cut back, 7 bases at V and 4 bases at J, with 18 bases in the middle. Germline CDR1 is SGHRS and CDR2 is YFSETQ. The CDR3 has 15 amino acids. In nucleotides, the CDR3 is TGCGCCAGCTCCCTAGGTCCAGGGGAGTACAATGAGCAGTTCTTC. Protein sequence: CASSLGPGEYNEQFF. The whole variable domain, filled in from reference TRBV5-1 and TRBJ2-1, reads KAGVTQTPRYLIKTRGQQVTLSCSPISGHRSVSWYQQTPGQGLQFLFEYFSETQRNKGNFPGRFSGRQFSNSRSEMNVSTLELGDSALYLCASSLGPGEYNEQFFGPGTRLTVL.

Only one count was recorded for this clone. The J gene is TRBJ2-1, the V gene TRBV11-1; 7 nucleotides agree with TRBD2. V gave up 4 bases and J gave up 7 bases; unmatched junction bases: 7. The V gene's germline CDR1 is SGHAT and CDR2 FQDESV (reference sequence). The CDR3 length is 14 residues. The CDR3 is CASSSSGNRNEQFF. The DNA for the CDR3 is TGTGCCAGCAGCTCGAGCGGGAATCGGAATGAGCAGTTCTTC.

The genes are TRBV11-2 and TRBJ2-1, with 9 nucleotides matching TRBD2. The CDR3 runs 16 residues. Trimming took 0 bases from V and 6 from J; bases not matched to a gene: 6. CDR1 and CDR2 (germline): SGHAT, FQNNGV. The CDR3 sequence: CASSLDLAGGLNEQFF. The CDR3 DNA follows: TGTGCCAGCAGCTTAGATCTGGCGGGAGGGCTCAATGAGCAGTTCTTC.

On this clone: Sequence at one end of the junction differs from germline and may be a read error. The CDR3 DNA reads TGTGCCAGCAGTATATGGTACGAGCAGTACTTC. It codes for CASSIWYEQYF. The chain recombines TRBV28 with TRBJ2-7; unclear D gene. Germline V gene data show CDR1 as MDHEN and CDR2 as SYDVKM. The CDR3 covers 11 residues.

CDR3: CASSALARGKDYGYTF. The DNA of the CDR3 is TGTGCCAGCAGTGCGCTAGCTCGGGGGAAGGACTATGGCTACACCTTC. The chain carries TRBV2 and TRBJ1-2, with D possibly TRBD1 on 5 matching bases. CDR1 is SNHLY, CDR2 FYNNEI, per germline. Trimming took 4 bases from V and 3 from J, leaving 18 bases between them. The CDR3 runs 16 residues.

The rearrangement links TRBV19 to TRBJ2-7, with D perhaps matching TRBD1 (6 bases). This CDR3 contains 13 residues. Germline V lookup: CDR1 LNHDA, CDR2 SQIVND (reference sequence). Trimming left V 4 bases short and J 3 bases short, with 10 bases between. The CDR3 loop reads CASSTDRYYEQYF. For the CDR3, the DNA is TGTGCCAGTAGTACGGACAGATACTACGAGCAGTACTTC.

This chain joins TRBV6-9 and TRBJ2-1, with D possibly matching TRBD2 (5 bases). The CDR3 has 17 residues. The V and J ends lost 4 bases and 1 base respectively, with 17 bases between them. The germline V gene encodes CDR1 MNHGY and CDR2 SVAAGI. CDR3 loop: CASSSYLAPWSYNEQFF. As DNA, the CDR3 is TGTGCCAGCAGTTCCTATTTAGCGCCCTGGTCCTACAATGAGCAGTTCTTC.

The chain combines TRBV7-2 with TRBJ2-7; 8 nucleotides line up with TRBD2. The CDR3 spans 16 residues. The V gene's germline CDR1 is SGHTA and CDR2 FQGNSA. The trim removed 2 bases at V and 7 bases at J, leaving 13 bases unmatched. The CDR3 DNA follows: TGTGCCAGCAGCTTACCGCCCCTAGCTCCGGGGGGGGAGCAGTACTTC. This sequence encodes CASSLPPLAPGGEQYF. Variable domain in full (rest from reference TRBV7-2 and TRBJ2-7): GAGVSQSPSNKVTEKGKDVELRCDPISGHTALYWYRQSLGQGLEFLIYFQGNSAPDKSGLPSDRFSAERTGGSVSTLTIQRTQQEDSAVYLCASSLPPLAPGGEQYFGPGTRLTVT.

This rearrangement joins TRBV19 to TRBJ2-7, with 9 bases lining up with TRBD1. After removal of 1 base from V and 4 bases from J, the junction contained 8 bases not matched to a gene. The CDR3 consists of 16 residues. Germline values: CDR1 LNHDA, CDR2 SQIVND (reference sequence). This CDR3 reads CASSIGGTGIGYEQYF. The DNA of the CDR3 is TGTGCCAGTAGTATAGGTGGGACAGGGATCGGGTACGAGCAGTACTTC. The variable domain in full, with the rest retrieved from reference TRBV19 and TRBJ2-7, is DGGITQSPKYLFRKEGQNVTLSCEQNLNHDAMYWYRQDPGQGLRLIYYSQIVNDFQKGDIAEGYSVSREKKESFPLTVTSAQKNPTAFYLCASSIGGTGIGYEQYFGPGTRLTVT.

J is TRBJ2-1 and V is TRBV7-7; D is perhaps TRBD2 (5 bases). The CDR3 is 16 residues long. CDR1 is SSHAT and CDR2 is FNYEAQ in the germline V gene (reference sequence). The V end was cut by 5 bases, the J end by 0 bases, with 14 bases between. The CDR3 loop is CASSLVVGASYNEQFF. The CDR3 DNA reads as TGTGCCAGCAGCCTCGTCGTGGGAGCCTCCTACAATGAGCAGTTCTTC.

This rearrangement joins TRBV28 to TRBJ1-3; D uncertain. Germline V CDR1 and CDR2: MDHEN, SYDVKM. V was clipped by 2 bases and J by 7 bases, with 9 bases between them. This CDR3 is built from 13 residues. CDR3 loop: CASSLPRGNTIYF. The CDR3 nucleotides read TGTGCCAGCAGTTTACCCCGTGGGAACACCATATATTTT.

J is TRBJ2-5 and V is TRBV7-6; D may correspond to TRBD1 or TRBD2 (5 bases each). V lost 2 bases and J 5 bases, leaving 12 bases between the germline ends. The CDR3 loop spans 14 amino acids. CDR1 and CDR2 from the germline V gene are SGHVS and FNYEAQ. CDR3 in amino acids: CASSLRGDWETQYF. The CDR3 nucleotides read TGTGCCAGCAGCTTAAGAGGGGATTGGGAGACCCAGTACTTC.

This chain uses TRBV7-2 with TRBJ2-3; maybe TRBD2 (6 bases). There are 16 residues in the CDR3. Looked up from germline, CDR1 is SGHTA and CDR2 is FQGNSA. Trimming shortened V by 5 bases and J by 3 bases, and 18 bases separated the two germline ends. CDR3 in DNA: TGTGCCAGCAGCCCCGGCGGAGGGCATGTAACAGATACGCAGTATTTT. Its translation: CASSPGGGHVTDTQYF.